A single sample is the source of the 21 T cell receptor beta chains below, sequenced in a study of shared clonotypes between healthy human individuals. Clones were sequenced by immunoSEQ multiplex PCR, and TCRdb holds only the in-frame ones, with some missing. The sample shows about 980,000 clones, more than 75% of them seen only once. The sequenced sample was memory CD4+ T cells sorted from blood. The subset was: CD45RA-negative fraction. Receptors were obtained from a man between 18 and 29 years old in good health.

The chain couples TRBV10-1 to TRBJ2-1; possibly TRBD1 for D (6 bases). V lost 4 bases and J 0 bases, leaving 13 bases between the germline ends. Germline V gene sequence: CDR1 WNHNN, CDR2 SYGVQD (reference sequence). The CDR3 has 16 residues. DNA for the CDR3: TGCGCCAGCAGTGGCTCAGCCAGGGGCTCCTACAATGAGCAGTTCTTC. The encoded protein is CASSGSARGSYNEQFF.

The chain is built from TRBV10-2 and TRBJ2-2; 10 bases are a match to TRBD1. Looked up from germline, CDR1 is WSHSY and CDR2 is SAAADI. This CDR3 is built from 16 residues. V was pared by 8 bases and J by 6 bases, with 12 bases of the junction left unmatched. The CDR3, as DNA: TGCGCCAGCCGACGTCCCCGGGACAGGGGTCCCGGGGAGCTGTTTTTT. Its translation: CASRRPRDRGPGELFF.

The genes are TRBV29-1 and TRBJ2-2, with D possibly TRBD1 on 6 matching bases. The CDR3 length is 14 residues. CDR1 and CDR2 (germline): SQVTM, ANQGSEA. V was shortened by 7 bases and J by 1 base, with 13 bases between the two germline ends. CDR3 residues: CSGSLGGNTGELFF. The CDR3 DNA follows: TGCAGCGGCTCTTTAGGGGGGAACACCGGGGAGCTGTTTTTT.

Comment on this clone: Given a much more abundant clone one base away, this may be a read error. This sample also contains other DNA sequences that code for the same CDR3. V and J are TRBV7-8 and TRBJ1-1; 7 nucleotides agree with TRBD1. Germline CDR1 is SGHVS and CDR2 is FQNEAQ. V lost 3 bases, J lost 5 bases, and 3 bases stayed unmatched. The CDR3 contains 13 residues. The CDR3: CASSFSRGTEAFF. DNA of the CDR3: TGTGCCAGCAGCTTCAGCAGGGGGACTGAAGCTTTCTTT.

The CDR3: CASMRETGELFF. CDR3 nucleotide sequence: TGTGCCAGTATGCGGGAAACCGGGGAGCTGTTTTTT. The V call is TRBV19, the J call TRBJ2-2; D may be TRBD2 (6 bases). V was pared by 7 bases and J by 5 bases, with 8 bases between. The germline gives CDR1 LNHDA, CDR2 SQIVND (reference sequence). The CDR3 is 12 residues long.

This clone was picked up a small number of times. The J gene is TRBJ1-1, the V gene TRBV30; 11 nucleotides line up with TRBD1. The CDR3 contains 18 residues. Germline values: CDR1 GTSNPN, CDR2 SVGIG (reference sequence). The V gene end was trimmed by 0 bases and the J gene end by 0 bases; junction bases not matched to a gene: 9. CDR3 DNA: TGTGCCTGGAGTGTACGTCGGACAGGGGGCGCTATGAACACTGAAGCTTTCTTT. Translating gives CAWSVRRTGGAMNTEAFF.

The chain joins TRBV13 to TRBJ1-6; perhaps TRBD1 as D (6 bases). The germline V gene has CDR1 PRHDT and CDR2 FYEKMQ (reference sequence). V was shortened by 0 bases and J by 0 bases, with 12 bases between the two germline ends. The CDR3 consists of 18 residues. The CDR3 DNA is TGTGCCAGCAGCTTAGGGGCGCAGGGGACCTCCTATAATTCACCCCTCCACTTT. Translation: CASSLGAQGTSYNSPLHF.

This clone came up a few times. The chain recombines TRBV7-8 with TRBJ2-2, with 11 positions matching TRBD2. CDR3 size: 17 residues. Germline assignment: CDR1 SGHVS and CDR2 FQNEAQ. V lost 5 bases to trimming and J lost 5 bases; unmatched junction nucleotides: 10. CDR3 sequence (DNA): TGTGCCAGCAGCAAGACCTCTAGCGGGGGGTCTACCGGGGAGCTGTTTTTT. This encodes CASSKTSSGGSTGELFF. Full variable domain (missing parts from reference TRBV7-8 and TRBJ2-2): GAGVSQSPRYKVAKRGQDVALRCDPISGHVSLFWYQQALGQGPEFLTYFQNEAQLDKSGLPSDRFFAERPEGSVSTLKIQRTQQEDSAVYLCASSKTSSGGSTGELFFGEGSRLTVL.

This clone showed up many times. The rearrangement joins TRBV29-1 to TRBJ2-3; tentatively, D is TRBD1 or TRBD2 (5 bases each). The V gene's germline CDR1 is SQVTM and CDR2 ANQGSEA. V gave up 5 bases and J gave up 7 bases, with 19 bases separating them. The CDR3 is made up of 14 amino acids. The DNA of the CDR3 is TGCAGCGTTCTGAACCCCGGGACCTCCTATACGCAGTATTTT. It specifies CSVLNPGTSYTQYF.

The genes are TRBV19 and TRBJ2-2, with D perhaps assigned TRBD1 or TRBD2 (5 bases each). Germline V gives CDR1 LNHDA, CDR2 SQIVND (reference sequence). With 8 bases removed from V and 1 base from J, the gap between germline ends came to 14 bases. This CDR3 is built from 15 residues. The CDR3 bases are TGTGCCAGTGACAAGGGACGGCTGAACACCGGGGAGCTGTTTTTT. Protein sequence: CASDKGRLNTGELFF. Together with reference TRBV19 and TRBJ2-2, the CDR3 gives the full variable domain: DGGITQSPKYLFRKEGQNVTLSCEQNLNHDAMYWYRQDPGQGLRLIYYSQIVNDFQKGDIAEGYSVSREKKESFPLTVTSAQKNPTAFYLCASDKGRLNTGELFFGEGSRLTVL.

This clone was seen a handful of times. The chain joins TRBV2 to TRBJ1-4, with a tentative D call TRBD1 (5 bases). The germline V gene has CDR1 SNHLY and CDR2 FYNNEI. V was pared by 4 bases and J by 4 bases, with 10 bases between. This CDR3 has 14 residues. CDR3 sequence: CASSGDGGNEKLFF. The CDR3 nucleotides read TGTGCCAGCAGTGGGGACGGAGGTAATGAAAAACTGTTTTTT.

With respect to this clone: Distinct nucleotide sequences in the sample also encode this CDR3. The rearrangement uses TRBV5-1 and TRBJ1-3, with TRBD1 matching 7 bases. Germline V gene sequence: CDR1 SGHRS, CDR2 YFSETQ. Trimming took 4 bases from V and 2 from J; bases not matched to a gene: 3. The CDR3 covers 14 residues. The CDR3 nucleotides are TGCGCCAGCAGCCTAGGGACAGCTGGAAACACCATATATTTT. Its translation: CASSLGTAGNTIYF.

The rearrangement uses TRBV4-1 and TRBJ1-2; D not resolved. Trimming shortened V by 0 bases and J by 8 bases, and 10 bases separated the two germline ends. The CDR3 runs to 13 residues. CDR1 MGHRA and CDR2 YSYEKL come from the germline V gene. The CDR3 DNA reads as TGCGCCAGCAGCCAAGAAGTACAGAGGGGCTACACCTTC. It yields the protein CASSQEVQRGYTF.

The CDR3: CASSQVRQDYGYTF. For the CDR3, the DNA is TGCGCCAGCAGCCAAGTTCGGCAGGACTATGGCTACACCTTC. The rearrangement uses TRBV4-1 and TRBJ1-2; D remains unclear. V was clipped by 1 base and J by 3 bases, with 9 bases between them. CDR3 length equals 14 residues. Germline CDR1 and CDR2: MGHRA and YSYEKL.

This clone was counted between two and nine times. The chain uses TRBV6-6 and TRBJ1-2; TRBD1 matches 12 bases. Germline CDR1 and CDR2: MNHNY and SVGAGI (reference sequence). V shed 6 bases, J shed 3 bases, and the junction held 5 bases outside the gene matches. CDR3 length: 15 amino acids. The CDR3 is CASSGTGGMDYGYTF. CDR3 DNA sequence: TGTGCCAGCAGCGGGACAGGGGGCATGGACTATGGCTACACCTTC.

The chain employs TRBV28 and TRBJ2-1; D is unclear. Germline-derived CDR1 and CDR2 are MDHEN and SYDVKM. The CDR3 is made up of 12 amino acids. V lost 4 bases to trimming and J lost 6 bases, with 7 bases between them. The CDR3 nucleotides are TGTGCCAGCAGTTCTGACTCCAATGAGCAGTTCTTC. It encodes CASSSDSNEQFF.

The V gene is TRBV10-2, the J gene TRBJ1-1; D call uncertain. This CDR3 contains 11 residues. V was clipped by 4 bases and J by 7 bases, with 7 bases between them. Germline CDR1 and CDR2: WSHSY and SAAADI. CDR3 sequence: CASSARSEAFF. As DNA, the CDR3 is TGCGCCAGCAGTGCTCGGAGTGAAGCTTTCTTT.

The chain is built from TRBV18 and TRBJ2-3; D is unresolved. V lost 0 bases, J lost 6 bases, and 10 bases lay in between. This CDR3 comprises 14 residues. Looked up from germline, CDR1 is KGHSH and CDR2 is LQKENI. In DNA, the CDR3 is TGTGCCAGCTCACCACCTATAGACGTGGATACGCAGTATTTT. Amino acids: CASSPPIDVDTQYF.

Comments on this clone: This specimen includes other DNA sequences encoding the same CDR3. The chain joins TRBV6-1 to TRBJ1-1, with D perhaps TRBD1 (6 bases). The CDR3 extends over 13 amino acids. Germline loops: CDR1 MNHNS, CDR2 SASEGT. Deletions cut 8 bases from V and 0 bases from J, with 10 bases between. The CDR3, as DNA: TGTGCCAGCGCCGGGACACTGAACACTGAAGCTTTCTTT. This gives the protein CASAGTLNTEAFF.

Turning to this clone: Sequence at one end of the junction differs from germline and may be a read error. The J gene is TRBJ1-1, the V gene TRBV4-1; no definite D call. The CDR3 totals 13 residues. CDR1 and CDR2 (germline): MGHRA, YSYEKL. CDR3 nucleotide sequence: TGCGCCAGCAGCCAAGTGGATTCCACCGAGCAAGACTTT. Encoded protein: CASSQVDSTEQDF.

The sample holds many counts of this clone. The rearrangement links TRBV27 to TRBJ2-3; 12 bases agree with TRBD2. Germline CDR1 and CDR2: MNHEY and SMNVEV (reference sequence). The CDR3 totals 17 residues. The trim removed 8 bases at V and 5 bases at J, leaving 14 bases unmatched. As DNA, the CDR3 is TGTGCCAGCTCGGAGGGACTAGCGGGCCTTATGGAAGATACGCAGTATTTT. As protein: CASSEGLAGLMEDTQYF.